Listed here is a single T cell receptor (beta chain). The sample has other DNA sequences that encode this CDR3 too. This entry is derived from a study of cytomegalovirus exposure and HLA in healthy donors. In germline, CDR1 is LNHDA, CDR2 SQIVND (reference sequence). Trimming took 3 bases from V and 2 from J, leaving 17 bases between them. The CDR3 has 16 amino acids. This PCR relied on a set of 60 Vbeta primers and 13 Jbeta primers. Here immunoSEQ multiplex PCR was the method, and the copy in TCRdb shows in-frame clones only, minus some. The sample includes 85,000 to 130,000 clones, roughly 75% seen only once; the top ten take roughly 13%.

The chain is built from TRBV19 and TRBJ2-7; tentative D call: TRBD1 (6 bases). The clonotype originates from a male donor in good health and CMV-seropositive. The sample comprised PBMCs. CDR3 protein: CASSIGWGQRTYEQYF. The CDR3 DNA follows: TGTGCCAGTAGTATCGGCTGGGGGCAGAGAACCTACGAGCAGTACTTC.